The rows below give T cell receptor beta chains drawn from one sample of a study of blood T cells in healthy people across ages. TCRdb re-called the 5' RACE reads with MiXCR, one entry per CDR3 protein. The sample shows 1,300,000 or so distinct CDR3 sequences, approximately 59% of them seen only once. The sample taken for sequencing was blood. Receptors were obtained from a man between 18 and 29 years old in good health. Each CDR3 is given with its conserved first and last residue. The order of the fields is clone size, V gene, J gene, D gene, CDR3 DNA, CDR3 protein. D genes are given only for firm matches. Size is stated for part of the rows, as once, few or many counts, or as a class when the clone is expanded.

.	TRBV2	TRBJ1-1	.	TGTGCCAGCAACAACAACGGGGGGACTGAAGCTTTCTTT	CASNNNGGTEAFF
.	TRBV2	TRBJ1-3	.	TGTGCCAGCTTGGGCGGAGGGGTTCATGGAAACACCATATATTTT	CASLGGGVHGNTIYF
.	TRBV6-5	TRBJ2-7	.	TGTGCCAGCAGTTTCGGGGTGGCAGGAGCCTACGAGCAGTACTTC	CASSFGVAGAYEQYF
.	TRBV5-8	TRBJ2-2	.	TGTGCCAGCAGCCAACTAGCGAACACCGGGGAGCTGTTTTTT	CASSQLANTGELFF
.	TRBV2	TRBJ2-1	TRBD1	TGTGCCAGCAGCCGGGACAGGTCGGTCAATGAGCAGTTCTTC	CASSRDRSVNEQFF
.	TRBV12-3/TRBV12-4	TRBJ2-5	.	TGTGCCAGCAGTTTATCCGGGGGTTCGAAAGAGCAGTACTTC	CASSLSGGSKEQYF
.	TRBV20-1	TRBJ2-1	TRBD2	TGCAGTGCTAGAGCCCCCATAGCGGGAGTACGGAGCTCCTACAATGAGCAGTTCTTC	CSARAPIAGVRSSYNEQFF
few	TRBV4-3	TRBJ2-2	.	TGCGCCAGCAGCCAAGAGGGGAGGCCTAACACCGGGGAGCTGTTTTTT	CASSQEGRPNTGELFF
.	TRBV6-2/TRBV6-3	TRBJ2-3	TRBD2	TGTGCCAGCAGTTACTCGATCCGGACTAGCGGGAGAATCACAGATACGCAGTATTTT	CASSYSIRTSGRITDTQYF
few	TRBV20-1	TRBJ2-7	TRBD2	TGCAGTGCTGAAACGACTAGCGGGACGTACGAGCAGTACTTC	CSAETTSGTYEQYF
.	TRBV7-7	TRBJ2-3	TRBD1	TGTGCTAGCAGCCTCCGACAGGGTTTCGCGCAGTATTTT	CASSLRQGFAQYF
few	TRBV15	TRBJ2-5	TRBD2	TGTGCCACCAGCAGAGTGGGGGAGGGAGAGACCCAGTACTTC	CATSRVGEGETQYF
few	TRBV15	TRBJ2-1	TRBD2	TGTGCCACCAGCAGAGTCCCGGGGACTAGCGCTTACAATGAGCAGTTCTTC	CATSRVPGTSAYNEQFF
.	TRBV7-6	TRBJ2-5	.	TGTGCCAGCAGCTTAGCCGCGAGGCAAGAGACCCAGTACTTC	CASSLAARQETQYF
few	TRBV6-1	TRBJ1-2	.	TGTGCCAGCAGTGAACCGCGTGCGGAAGAGTATGGCTACACCTTC	CASSEPRAEEYGYTF
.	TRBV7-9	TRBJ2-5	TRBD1	TGTGCCAGCAGCGTTGCCCCGACAGGGGGCGAAAGAAAGGGGACCCAGTACTTC	CASSVAPTGGERKGTQYF
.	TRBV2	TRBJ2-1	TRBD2	TGTGCCAGCAGTCGACTAGCACTAAACAATGAGCAGTTCTTC	CASSRLALNNEQFF
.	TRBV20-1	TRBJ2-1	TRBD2	TGCAGTGCTAAACTAGCGGGGGGGCCCAGTGAGCAGTTCTTC	CSAKLAGGPSEQFF
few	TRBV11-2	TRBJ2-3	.	TGTGCCAGCAGCTTGCTAGTGGGTGGCACAGATACGCAGTATTTT	CASSLLVGGTDTQYF
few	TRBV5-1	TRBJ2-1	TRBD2	TGCGCCAGCAGCTTGGCGGGGACTAGCGGAAGCTCCTACAATGAGCAGTTCTTC	CASSLAGTSGSSYNEQFF
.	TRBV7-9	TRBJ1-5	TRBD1	TGTGCCAGCAGCTTAGACGGACAGGGCGGACAGCCCCAGCATTTT	CASSLDGQGGQPQHF
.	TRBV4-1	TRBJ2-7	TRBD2	TGCGCCAGCAGCCTACTTCGAGCGGGAGCGGCTAACGAGCAGTACTTC	CASSLLRAGAANEQYF
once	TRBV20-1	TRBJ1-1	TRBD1	TGCAGTGCTAGAGATCTGACAGGGGGCCCGAACACTGAAGCTTTCTTT	CSARDLTGGPNTEAFF
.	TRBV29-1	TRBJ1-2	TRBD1	TGCAGCGTCGCGGGCGGGACAGGGAGCTATGGCTACACCTTC	CSVAGGTGSYGYTF
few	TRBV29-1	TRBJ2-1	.	TGCAGCGGGTCGGGTCGGCAGTACAATGAGCAGTTCTTC	CSGSGRQYNEQFF
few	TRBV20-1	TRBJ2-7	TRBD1	TGCAGTGCGGACGGGACAGGGACTCCCTACGAGCAGTACTTC	CSADGTGTPYEQYF
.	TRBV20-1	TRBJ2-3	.	TGCAGTGCTACGACAGTACGCACAGATACGCAGTATTTT	CSATTVRTDTQYF
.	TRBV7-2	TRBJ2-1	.	TGTGCCAGCAGCTTAGAGAAGCGGGCCTCCTACAATGAGCAGTTCTTC	CASSLEKRASYNEQFF
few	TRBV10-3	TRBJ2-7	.	TGTGCCATCAGTCAACCACAGGGTCACTACGAGCAGTACTTC	CAISQPQGHYEQYF
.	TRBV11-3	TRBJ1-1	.	TGTGTCAGCAACACGTTGCACGGCACTGAAGCTTTCTTT	CVSNTLHGTEAFF
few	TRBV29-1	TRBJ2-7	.	TGCAGCGTCCGAGGGGGAGAACTTAACGAGCAGTACTTC	CSVRGGELNEQYF
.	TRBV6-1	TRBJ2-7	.	TGTGCCAGCAGCGCTGTACAGGGCCCCTACGAGCAGTACTTC	CASSAVQGPYEQYF
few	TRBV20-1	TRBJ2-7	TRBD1	TGCAGTGCGTCACCACAGGGGCGCTATCCCTACGAGCAGTACTTC	CSASPQGRYPYEQYF
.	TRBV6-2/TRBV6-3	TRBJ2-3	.	TGTGCCAGCAGCCCGGACTACGACACAGATACGCAGTATTTT	CASSPDYDTDTQYF
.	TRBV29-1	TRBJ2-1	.	TGCAGCGTAGGTTTCCCATCCTACAATGAGCAGTTCTTC	CSVGFPSYNEQFF
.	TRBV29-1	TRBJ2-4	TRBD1	TGCAGCGTTGTCGCCCCGACAGGGTTCAAAAACATTCAGTACTTC	CSVVAPTGFKNIQYF
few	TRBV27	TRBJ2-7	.	TGTGCCAGCAGTCGACTAACGGGGAACGAGCAGTACTTC	CASSRLTGNEQYF
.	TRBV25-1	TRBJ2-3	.	TGTGCCAGCAGTGAATACAGGGTCAACTCAGATACGCAGTATTTT	CASSEYRVNSDTQYF
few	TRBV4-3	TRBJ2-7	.	TGCGCCAGCAGCCAAGATTGGGATTACGAGCAGTACTTC	CASSQDWDYEQYF
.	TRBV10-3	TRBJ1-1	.	TGTGCCATCAGTGAGTCGGCGGGAAATAGGGGGAACACTGAAGCTTTCTTT	CAISESAGNRGNTEAFF
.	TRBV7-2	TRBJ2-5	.	TGTGCCAGCAGCCCAAAGTTTTCTTCGGAGACCCAGTACTTC	CASSPKFSSETQYF
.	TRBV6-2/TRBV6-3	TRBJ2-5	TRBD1	TGTGCCAGCAGTTACTGGACAGGGCGGGAGACCCAGTACTTC	CASSYWTGRETQYF
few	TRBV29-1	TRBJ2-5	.	TGCAGCGGGGTTACCGGACTCAAAGAGACCCAGTACTTC	CSGVTGLKETQYF
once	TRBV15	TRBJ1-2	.	TGTGCCACCAGCAGAGATCTAACTAACTATGGCTACACCTTC	CATSRDLTNYGYTF
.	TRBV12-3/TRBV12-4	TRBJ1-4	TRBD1	TGTGCCAGCAGCCTGGGACAGGCTGACGAAAAACTGTTTTTT	CASSLGQADEKLFF
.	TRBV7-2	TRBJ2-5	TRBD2	TGTGCCAGCACCTCATCCGGACTAGCGGGGGTCCAAGAGACCCAGTACTTC	CASTSSGLAGVQETQYF
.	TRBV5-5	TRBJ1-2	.	TGTGCCAGCAGCTTGGCCGCGAATAGCTATGGCTACACCTTC	CASSLAANSYGYTF
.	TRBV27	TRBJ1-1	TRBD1	TGTGCCAGCAGTTCCCAGGGGGGGCCGGCCATGAACACTGAAGCTTTCTTT	CASSSQGGPAMNTEAFF